The 25 T cell receptor beta chains in this list originate from one sample, sequenced in a study of T-cell reconstitution after alpha-beta-depleted transplantation in children. The TCRbeta library was prepared with unique molecular identifiers. In TCRdb, the PCR reads were re-called with MiXCR into one record per CDR3 protein. There are 900,000 or so distinct CDR3 sequences in the sample; less than 20% occur only once, and approximately 4.5% lies in the top ten. This sample comprised PBMCs, mostly from graft donor cells, obtained 360 days after TCRalphabeta/CD19-depleted stem cell transplant. Every receptor here comes from a male patient aged 10 to 17 who had a stem cell transplant for acute lymphoblastic leukemia, so the T cells may come from the graft donor.

A few counts support this clonotype. The rearrangement links TRBV5-1 to TRBJ2-7; the D gene is possibly TRBD1 (6 bases). CDR1 and CDR2 (germline): SGHRS, YFSETQ. CDR3 length: 15 residues. V was cut by 0 bases and J by 3 bases, with 13 bases left in between. This CDR3 is CASSLAQGIYYEQYF. The CDR3 DNA reads TGCGCCAGCAGCTTGGCCCAGGGGATATACTACGAGCAGTACTTC.

This clonotype was seen more than once but under ten times. The chain is built from TRBV12-3 or TRBV12-4 and TRBJ2-4; TRBD2 agrees at 10 bases. The CDR3 has 16 residues. After removal of 6 bases from V and 0 bases from J, the junction contained 5 bases not matched to a gene. The CDR3 loop reads CASSPLAGIAKNIQYF. CDR3 nucleotides: TGTGCCAGCAGCCCACTAGCGGGGATAGCCAAAAACATTCAGTACTTC.

This clonotype was seen more than once but under ten times. The chain uses TRBV4-1 and TRBJ1-1; D unresolved. Germline CDR1 and CDR2: MGHRA and YSYEKL. V lost 4 bases, J lost 6 bases, and 18 bases lay in between. The CDR3 totals 15 residues. CDR3 in amino acids: CASSPGGLLGPEAFF. The CDR3 DNA reads as TGCGCCAGCAGCCCCGGCGGACTCCTCGGTCCTGAAGCTTTCTTT.

J is TRBJ2-1 and V is TRBV29-1; D remains ambiguous. Trimming shortened V by 3 bases and J by 0 bases, and 9 bases separated the two germline ends. The CDR3 contains 14 residues. From germline, CDR1 is SQVTM and CDR2 ANQGSEA. The CDR3 bases are TGCAGCGTTGAGCCCTCGGGCTCCTACAATGAGCAGTTCTTC. Translated, it gives CSVEPSGSYNEQFF.

V and J are TRBV29-1 and TRBJ2-1, with 7 bases that match TRBD1. Losses at the gene ends were 7 bases for V and 6 bases for J; bases not matched to a gene: 6. CDR3 length: 12 amino acids. Germline V lookup: CDR1 SQVTM, CDR2 ANQGSEA. CDR3 region: CSAPTGINEQFF. Written as DNA, the CDR3 is TGCAGCGCACCGACAGGGATCAATGAGCAGTTCTTC.

At least ten counts were recorded for this clonotype. The chain recombines TRBV11-3 with TRBJ2-3; possible D gene TRBD1, 5 bases. The CDR3 is made up of 15 amino acids. Germline lookup yields CDR1 SGHNT and CDR2 YENEEA. Deletions cut 0 bases from V and 6 bases from J, with 13 bases between. The CDR3 nucleotides read TGTGCCAGCAGCTTAGAAGGTGGGGCCGGGGATACGCAGTATTTT. Translating it yields CASSLEGGAGDTQYF.

The gene calls are TRBV4-2 and TRBJ2-5; 12 positions match TRBD2. Germline CDR1 reads LGHNA; CDR2 reads YNFKEQ. After removal of 4 bases from V and 3 bases from J, the junction contained 9 bases not matched to a gene. The CDR3 consists of 17 residues. The CDR3 sequence is CASSPRTSGNLEETQYF. The CDR3 DNA is TGTGCCAGCAGCCCGAGGACTAGCGGGAACCTCGAAGAGACCCAGTACTTC.

The chain couples TRBV15 to TRBJ2-5; possibly TRBD2 for D (5 bases). V lost 0 bases and J lost 5, with 16 bases in between. This CDR3 comprises 16 residues. The germline gives CDR1 LNHNV, CDR2 YYDKDF (reference sequence). CDR3 loop: CATSRELAGGGETQYF. As DNA, the CDR3 is TGTGCCACCAGCAGAGAGCTCGCGGGCGGCGGGGAGACCCAGTACTTC. Full variable domain (outside the CDR3, taken from reference TRBV15 and TRBJ2-5): DAMVIQNPRYQVTQFGKPVTLSCSQTLNHNVMYWYQQKSSQAPKLLFHYYDKDFNNEADTPDNFQSRRPNTSFCFLDIRSPGLGDTAMYLCATSRELAGGGETQYFGPGTRLLVL.

The chain has TRBV6-2 or TRBV6-3 and TRBJ2-3, with TRBD2 as a possible D gene (6 bases). The CDR3 covers 15 residues. CDR1 MNHEY and CDR2 SVGEGT come from the germline V gene. V was cut by 0 bases and J by 2 bases, with 9 bases left in between. This CDR3 reads CASSYSAGLTDTQYF. CDR3 nucleotides: TGTGCCAGCAGTTACTCGGCGGGACTCACAGATACGCAGTATTTT.

This chain uses TRBV7-8 with TRBJ1-1; D is unclear. The CDR3 has 12 residues. CDR1 is SGHVS, CDR2 FQNEAQ, per germline. Trimming cost V 4 bases and J 8 bases, with 11 bases left between them. Written as DNA, the CDR3 is TGTGCCAGCAGCTCGCCCGTTCACGAAGCTTTCTTT. It is translated as CASSSPVHEAFF.

The rearrangement joins TRBV11-1 to TRBJ2-6, with 11 bases fitting TRBD2. Unmatched junction bases numbered 10, after V lost 6 bases and J lost 0 bases. The CDR3 totals 19 residues. CDR1 SGHAT and CDR2 FQDESV come from the germline V gene (reference sequence). The chain's CDR3 is CASRRTGTSGSSGANVLTF. CDR3 bases: TGTGCCAGCAGACGAACCGGGACTAGCGGAAGCTCTGGGGCCAACGTCCTGACTTTC. Full variable domain (outside the CDR3, taken from reference TRBV11-1 and TRBJ2-6): EAEVAQSPRYKITEKSQAVAFWCDPISGHATLYWYRQILGQGPELLVQFQDESVVDDSQLPKDRFSAERLKGVDSTLKIQPAELGDSAMYLCASRRTGTSGSSGANVLTFGAGSRLTVL.

At least ten counts were recorded for this clonotype. At one end the junction does not follow the germline gene, possibly because of a read error. The genes are TRBV5-1 and TRBJ1-2; TRBD1 might be the D (5 bases). The CDR3 consists of 13 residues. The germline gives CDR1 SGHRS, CDR2 YFSETQ. The CDR3 sequence: CASSLGGVYGYTF. The CDR3 nucleotides are TGTGCCAGCAGTTTAGGAGGGGTCTATGGCTACACCTTC.

The table lists this clonotype with a few counts. The V call is TRBV10-3, the J call TRBJ2-5, with D perhaps being TRBD1 or TRBD2 (5 bases each). Trimming left V 11 bases short and J 5 bases short, with 24 bases between. Germline CDR1 and CDR2: ENHRY and SYGVKD. There are 15 residues in the CDR3. The CDR3 bases are TGTGCCTCTCGTGGGCCCGAGAGGGACGGGGAGACCCAGTACTTC. It specifies CASRGPERDGETQYF.

Only a few counts were recorded for this clonotype. CDR3 loop: CASRANGRQVRRGRSYNEQFF. The CDR3 DNA sequence: TGTGCCAGCAGGGCAAACGGACGACAGGTCCGACGGGGTCGCTCCTACAATGAGCAGTTCTTC. J is TRBJ2-1 and V is TRBV6-2 or TRBV6-3; perhaps TRBD1 as D (6 bases). The CDR3 has 21 residues. CDR1 MNHEY and CDR2 SVGEGT come from the germline V gene. Trimming took off 6 bases at V and 0 bases at J, with 30 bases between the two ends.

The V gene is TRBV20-1, the J gene TRBJ2-7, with D unclear. CDR3 length: 11 amino acids. Trimming left V 6 bases short and J 2 bases short, with 8 bases between. CDR1 and CDR2 (germline): DFQATT, SNEGSKA (reference sequence). The CDR3 loop reads CSAEVPYEQYF. The DNA for the CDR3 is TGCAGTGCAGAAGTTCCCTACGAGCAGTACTTC.

The rearrangement uses TRBV20-1 and TRBJ2-5; D may be TRBD1 (8 bases). V was clipped by 6 bases and J by 3 bases, with 17 bases between them. Germline values: CDR1 DFQATT, CDR2 SNEGSKA (reference sequence). CDR3 length: 14 residues. CDR3: CSASRTGTKETQYF. CDR3 DNA: TGCAGTGCAAGCCGGACAGGGACTAAAGAGACCCAGTACTTC.

This clonotype has a single count. The CDR3 DNA is TGTGCCAGCAGCCATCAGGGTACGGAGACCCAGTACTTC. Its translation is CASSHQGTETQYF. The chain uses TRBV3-1 and TRBJ2-5; maybe TRBD1 (5 bases). Germline V CDR1 and CDR2: LGHDT, YNNKEL (reference sequence). This CDR3 region has 13 residues. The V end was cut by 3 bases, the J end by 5 bases, with 10 bases between.

This clonotype has just a few counts. The chain has TRBV12-3 or TRBV12-4 and TRBJ1-1; D remains ambiguous. V was trimmed by 3 bases and J by 5 bases, leaving 10 bases between them. CDR3 length equals 13 residues. CDR3 in amino acids: CASSFKESTEAFF. The DNA of the CDR3 is TGTGCCAGCAGTTTTAAGGAATCGACTGAAGCTTTCTTT.

The chain combines TRBV7-2 with TRBJ1-1; D gene unclear. V was cut by 2 bases and J by 2 bases, with 15 bases left in between. The CDR3 contains 16 residues. Germline CDR1 reads SGHTA; CDR2 reads FQGNSA. The CDR3 is CASSLIRIAGNTEAFF. For the CDR3, the DNA is TGTGCCAGCAGCTTAATCAGGATCGCCGGAAACACTGAAGCTTTCTTT. Based on the CDR3 plus reference TRBV7-2 and TRBJ1-1, the full variable domain is GAGVSQSPSNKVTEKGKDVELRCDPISGHTALYWYRQSLGQGLEFLIYFQGNSAPDKSGLPSDRFSAERTGGSVSTLTIQRTQQEDSAVYLCASSLIRIAGNTEAFFGQGTRLTVV.

This clonotype came up a few times. J is TRBJ2-1 and V is TRBV29-1; D is ambiguous. Trimming took 5 bases from V and 10 from J, leaving 15 bases between them. This CDR3 spans 12 amino acids. The germline V gene has CDR1 SQVTM and CDR2 ANQGSEA. Here the CDR3 DNA reads TGCAGCGTTTTGTCTAGGAGTAGGGAGCAGTTCTTC. It codes for CSVLSRSREQFF.

CDR3 sequence reads: CASSQWGRKFSGNTIYF. CDR3 nucleotide sequence: TGCGCCAGCAGTCAATGGGGACGGAAGTTCTCTGGAAACACCATATATTTT. This chain links TRBV23-1 with TRBJ1-3; weak D call: TRBD1 (5 bases). TRBV23-1 is filed as an ORF, its function uncertain. Trimming pared 1 base from V and 0 bases from J, leaving 13 bases between. This CDR3 is 17 amino acids long.

In its sample, this clonotype was seen many times. The V call is TRBV29-1, the J call TRBJ1-1; 10 positions match TRBD1. The CDR3 has 14 residues. The J segment lost 5 bases and the V segment lost 6 bases, leaving 9 bases of the junction unmatched. Germline CDR1 reads SQVTM; CDR2 reads ANQGSEA. CDR3: CSVSGTGARTEAFF. For the CDR3, the DNA is TGCAGCGTCTCCGGGACAGGGGCGAGGACTGAAGCTTTCTTT.

This clonotype was seen at least ten times. This chain uses TRBV18 with TRBJ2-7; 7 bases line up with TRBD1. The V and J ends lost 3 bases and 2 bases, in that order; junction bases with no gene match: 4. There are 14 residues in the CDR3. Germline V gives CDR1 KGHSH, CDR2 LQKENI. The CDR3 nucleotides read TGTGCCAGCTCACCCCGGGACAGCCCCTACGAGCAGTACTTC. Translating it yields CASSPRDSPYEQYF.

The CDR3 nucleotides are TGCGCCAGCAGCCCGATTGGACATTCCACAGATACGCAGTATTTT. Its protein is CASSPIGHSTDTQYF. The chain employs TRBV4-1 and TRBJ2-3, with D possibly matching TRBD1 (5 bases). The CDR3 is made up of 15 amino acids. The germline gives CDR1 MGHRA, CDR2 YSYEKL. Trimming cost V 4 bases and J 2 bases, with 13 bases left between them.

The rearrangement links TRBV18 to TRBJ1-5; D may be TRBD1 (5 bases). This CDR3 is built from 15 residues. Trimming stripped 2 bases from V and 0 bases from J, with 8 bases between. CDR1 KGHSH and CDR2 LQKENI come from the germline V gene. The CDR3 sequence: CASSPSTGSNQPQHF. The DNA for the CDR3 is TGTGCCAGCTCACCATCCACAGGTAGCAATCAGCCCCAGCATTTT.